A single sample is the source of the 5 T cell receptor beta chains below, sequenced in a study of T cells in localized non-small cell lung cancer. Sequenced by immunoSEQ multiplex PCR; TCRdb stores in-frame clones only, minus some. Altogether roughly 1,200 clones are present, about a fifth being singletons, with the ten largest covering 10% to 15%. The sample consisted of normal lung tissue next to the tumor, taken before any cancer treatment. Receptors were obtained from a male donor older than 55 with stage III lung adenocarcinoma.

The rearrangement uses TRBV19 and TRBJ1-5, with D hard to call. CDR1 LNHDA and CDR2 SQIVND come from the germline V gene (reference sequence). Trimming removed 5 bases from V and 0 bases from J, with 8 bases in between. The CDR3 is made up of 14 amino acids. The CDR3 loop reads CASSSSNSNQPQHF. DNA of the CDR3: TGTGCCAGTAGTTCAAGTAATAGCAATCAGCCCCAGCATTTT.

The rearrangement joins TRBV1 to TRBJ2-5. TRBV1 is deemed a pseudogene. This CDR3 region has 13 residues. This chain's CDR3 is CASSPENQETQYF. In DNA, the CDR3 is TGCGCCAGCAGCCCAGAAAACCAAGAGACCCAGTACTTC.

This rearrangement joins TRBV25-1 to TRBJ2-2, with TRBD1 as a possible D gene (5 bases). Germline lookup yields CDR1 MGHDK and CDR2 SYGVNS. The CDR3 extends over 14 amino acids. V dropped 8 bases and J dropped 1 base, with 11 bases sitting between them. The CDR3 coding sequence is TGTGCCAGCGGAGTGGGGCAGAACACCGGGGAGCTGTTTTTT. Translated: CASGVGQNTGELFF.

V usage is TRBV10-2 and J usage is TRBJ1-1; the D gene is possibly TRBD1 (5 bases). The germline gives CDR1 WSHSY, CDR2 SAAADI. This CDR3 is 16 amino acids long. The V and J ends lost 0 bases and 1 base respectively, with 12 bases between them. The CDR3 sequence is CASSESVRGKNTEAFF. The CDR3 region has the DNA TGCGCCAGCAGTGAGTCGGTCCGGGGCAAGAACACTGAAGCTTTCTTT.

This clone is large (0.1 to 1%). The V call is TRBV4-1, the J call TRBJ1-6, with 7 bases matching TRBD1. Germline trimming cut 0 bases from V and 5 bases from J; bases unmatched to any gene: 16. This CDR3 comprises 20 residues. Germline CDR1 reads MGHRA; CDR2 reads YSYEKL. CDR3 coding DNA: TGCGCCAGCAGCCAAGATTACGGACAGGCTTCCTTATTCGATAATTCACCCCTCCACTTT. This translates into CASSQDYGQASLFDNSPLHF.